A selection of T cell receptor beta chains follows, all from one sample in a study of blood T cell repertoires in COVID-19. TCRdb's table, derived via immunoSEQ multiplex PCR, lists solely in-frame clones and lacks some. The table records more than 150,000 clones, 70% to 90% of them present only once. Sequencing was done on a sample of peripheral blood. Source of these receptors: a man in his fifties or sixties with acute or convalescent COVID-19. The CDR3 runs from the conserved cysteine through the conserved F or W. The D gene is left open where the match is weak. Clone size appears in some rows only: once, few, many, or a class for an expanded clone.

clone_size | j_call | d_call | cdr3_length | v_call | cdr3_nt | cdr3_aa
once | TRBJ1-1 | NA | 13 | TRBV20-1 | TGCAGTGCTAGTCGGGGACAGAACACTGAAGCTTTCTTT | CSASRGQNTEAFF
NA | TRBJ2-1 | TRBD2 | 15 | TRBV4-2 | TGTGCCAGCAGTTGGGGGGAGGGGCCGACAAATGAGCAGTTCTTC | CASSWGEGPTNEQFF
few | TRBJ1-5 | TRBD1 | 14 | TRBV6-2/TRBV6-3 | TGTGCCAGCAGTTCCCGACAGGGGAATCAGCCCCAGCATTTT | CASSSRQGNQPQHF
NA | TRBJ2-7 | TRBD1 | 15 | TRBV5-1 | TGCGCCAGCAGTCCAACCGGGACAGGGGAGTACGAGCAGTACTTC | CASSPTGTGEYEQYF
NA | TRBJ2-7 | TRBD1 | 12 | TRBV2 | TGTGCCAGCCGGGACAGATCCTACGAGCAGTACTTC | CASRDRSYEQYF
NA | TRBJ2-2 | TRBD2 | 16 | TRBV9 | TGTGCCAGCAGCCCACGGACTAGCGGCGACACCGGGGAGCTGTTTTTT | CASSPRTSGDTGELFF
once | TRBJ2-3 | TRBD1 | 15 | TRBV11-2 | TGTGCCAGCAGCCGACAGGGGGCAGGCGCAGATACGCAGTATTTT | CASSRQGAGADTQYF
once | TRBJ2-1 | NA | 12 | TRBV7-3 | TGTGCCAGCAGCTTAACTCGCAATGAGCAGTTCTTC | CASSLTRNEQFF
NA | TRBJ2-2 | TRBD1 | 15 | TRBV10-2 | TGCGCCAGCATGGGGGACAGGGGGGTACCCGGGGAGCTGTTTTTT | CASMGDRGVPGELFF
NA | TRBJ1-1 | NA | 13 | TRBV3-1/TRBV3-2 | TGTGCCAGCAGCTGGCGGGACTCCAGAGAAGCTTTCTTT | CASSWRDSREAFF
NA | TRBJ2-1 | NA | 11 | TRBV28 | TGTGCCAGCACTCACCTCCTATTGCAGTTCTTC | CASTHLLLQFF
NA | TRBJ2-5 | NA | 13 | TRBV19 | TGTGCCAGTAGTATAGGACTGATCGAGACCCAGTACTTC | CASSIGLIETQYF
few | TRBJ2-1 | NA | 15 | TRBV5-1 | TGCGCCAGCAGCTTGGATGGGGGAGGGGGAAATGAGCAGTTCTTC | CASSLDGGGGNEQFF
NA | TRBJ2-7 | TRBD2 | 11 | TRBV6-5 | TGTGCCACCGAGCGGGGTGTCGAGCAGTACTTC | CATERGVEQYF
NA | TRBJ1-2 | TRBD1 | 14 | TRBV27 | TGTGCCAGCAGTTCGGACAGGGGACGGTATGGCTACACCTTC | CASSSDRGRYGYTF
NA | TRBJ2-7 | NA | 15 | TRBV2 | TGTGCCAGCAGTGAAGCAGCGGACTTGGGCAAGGAGCAGTACTTC | CASSEAADLGKEQYF
NA | TRBJ2-5 | NA | 14 | TRBV28 | TGTGCCAGCAGTGCCCCCGGGGAGGCAAAGACCCAGTACTTC | CASSAPGEAKTQYF
NA | TRBJ2-3 | NA | 16 | TRBV6-2/TRBV6-3 | TGTGCCAGCAGTTACGGACAGCCCTGGCGCACAGATACGCAGTATTTT | CASSYGQPWRTDTQYF
once | TRBJ2-7 | TRBD1 | 17 | TRBV9 | TGTGCCAGCAGCGTCCTCCCCGCAGGACAGGGGACCCACGAGCAGTACTTC | CASSVLPAGQGTHEQYF
NA | TRBJ2-3 | NA | 15 | TRBV3-1/TRBV3-2 | TGTGCCAGCAGCCCAGACCAGCGGAGCACAGATACGCAGTATTTT | CASSPDQRSTDTQYF
NA | TRBJ1-3 | NA | 17 | TRBV15 | TGTGCCACCAGCGGCGGGCCGGGCCGGGGGTCTGGAAACACCATATATTTT | CATSGGPGRGSGNTIYF
NA | TRBJ2-2 | NA | 15 | TRBV2 | TGTGCCAGCAGTGCCTCGGGGGGCCGCACCGGGGAGCTGTTTTTT | CASSASGGRTGELFF
NA | TRBJ1-2 | NA | 13 | TRBV6-6 | TGTGCCAGCAGTTACGAGAGGGCGGATGGCTACACCTTC | CASSYERADGYTF
NA | TRBJ2-1 | NA | 15 | TRBV24-1 | TGTGCCACCAGTGATTTGCAATGGGGCAAGCATGAGCAGTTCTTC | CATSDLQWGKHEQFF
NA | TRBJ1-1 | TRBD1 | 14 | TRBV19 | TGTGCCAGTAGTGAGGGACAGATGAACACTGAAGCTTTCTTT | CASSEGQMNTEAFF
NA | TRBJ2-7 | NA | 12 | TRBV28 | TGTGCCAGCAGCCCACTTGGCTACGAGCAGTACTTC | CASSPLGYEQYF
NA | TRBJ2-3 | TRBD2 | 18 | TRBV3-1/TRBV3-2 | TGTGCCAGCAGCCCGGAGGCACTAGCGGGAGTTGGTGGAGATACGCAGTATTTT | CASSPEALAGVGGDTQYF
once | TRBJ1-3 | TRBD1 | 13 | TRBV10-3 | TGTGCCATCAGTACAGGGGATTCAAACACCATATATTTT | CAISTGDSNTIYF
NA | TRBJ1-1 | TRBD1 | 18 | TRBV5-8 | TGTGCCAGCCCGGGGACAGGGGTTCAAGCCTCTATGAACACTGAAGCTTTCTTT | CASPGTGVQASMNTEAFF
NA | TRBJ2-5 | NA | 14 | TRBV7-3 | TGTGCCAGCAGCTTAAAGGGAGGGGGAGAGACCCAGTACTTC | CASSLKGGGETQYF
NA | TRBJ2-1 | TRBD2 | 15 | TRBV7-8 | TGTGCCAGCAGCTTCGGGGGACTAGCGGCACATGAGCAGTTCTTC | CASSFGGLAAHEQFF
once | TRBJ1-1 | TRBD1 | 12 | TRBV29-1 | TGCAGCTCGGACAGGGGGGGCACTGAAGCTTTCTTT | CSSDRGGTEAFF
NA | TRBJ2-3 | TRBD2 | 17 | TRBV9 | TGTGCCAGCAGCCTAGGGACTAGCGGGAGAATCACAGATACGCAGTATTTT | CASSLGTSGRITDTQYF
NA | TRBJ1-1 | NA | 14 | TRBV11-2 | TGTGCCAGCAGCCCCGGGAGGGGGAACACTGAAGCTTTCTTT | CASSPGRGNTEAFF
NA | TRBJ1-2 | TRBD1 | 16 | TRBV6-1 | TGTGCCAGCAGTGCAGGGACAGGGGGCTCTCTATATGGCTACACCTTC | CASSAGTGGSLYGYTF
NA | TRBJ1-2 | TRBD1 | 14 | TRBV4-1 | TGCGCCAGCAGCCAGAGGACAGGCGCGTATGGCTACACCTTC | CASSQRTGAYGYTF